The rows below give T cell receptor beta chains drawn from one sample of a study of CD8 T cells in Susac syndrome. One entry per CDR3 protein, called by TCRdb with MiXCR from the immunoSEQ multiplex PCR reads. The sample records about 71,000 distinct CDR3 sequences, over 90% being singletons. The source material was CD4+ T cells from PBMCs. These receptor sequences come from a human donor with multiple sclerosis. CDR3s include the opening cysteine and the closing phenylalanine or tryptophan. The D gene is left open where the match is weak. For some rows the clone size is stated as once, few or many, or as a class when expanded; others skip it.

TRBJ2-7	TRBV20-1	-	-	TGCAGTGCTAGCCCGGGGGTCTCCTACGAGCAGTACTTC	CSASPGVSYEQYF
TRBJ2-3	TRBV7-6	TRBD1	-	TGTGCCAGCAGCTTAGTCAGGACAGGGTCGCCAGATACGCAGTATTTT	CASSLVRTGSPDTQYF
TRBJ2-2	TRBV30	-	-	TGTGCCTGTAAGGGGACGAACACCGGGGAGCTGTTTTTT	CACKGTNTGELFF
TRBJ2-3	TRBV11-3	-	once	TGTGCCAGCAGCCCACCCCTCCCGGGGCCACTAACAGATACGCAGTATTTT	CASSPPLPGPLTDTQYF
TRBJ2-1	TRBV4-3	-	-	TGCGCCAGCAGCCAAGATGGGAGGAAGAATGAGCAGTTCTTC	CASSQDGRKNEQFF
TRBJ1-1	TRBV7-9	-	-	TGTGCCAGCACCCCGGGGCTCGTGAACACTGAAGCTTTCTTT	CASTPGLVNTEAFF
TRBJ1-2	TRBV24-1	TRBD1	-	TGTGCCACCAGTGATCCGGGAACAGGGGACCCTCAGGCTCGCTATGGCTACACCTTC	CATSDPGTGDPQARYGYTF
TRBJ2-5	TRBV20-1	-	-	TGCAGTGCTAGAGCGGGGGCCGACCAAGAGACCCAGTACTTC	CSARAGADQETQYF
TRBJ1-4	TRBV27	-	-	TGTGCCAGCAGTTCGGACACAAATGAAAAACTGTTTTTT	CASSSDTNEKLFF
TRBJ2-3	TRBV29-1	-	-	TGCAGCGTTGAATTAGGGGCGCGCACAGATACGCAGTATTTT	CSVELGARTDTQYF
TRBJ1-1	TRBV30	-	-	TGTGCCTGGAGTGGGGGGGTGAACACTGAAGCTTTCTTT	CAWSGGVNTEAFF
TRBJ2-2	TRBV11-3	TRBD2	once	TGTGCCAGCAGCTTTACTAGCGGATTTAACGGGGAGCTGTTTTTT	CASSFTSGFNGELFF
TRBJ1-6	TRBV6-1	TRBD1	-	TGTGCCAGCAGGCCGACAGGGGGAAATTCACCCCTCCACTTT	CASRPTGGNSPLHF
TRBJ2-5	TRBV2	TRBD1	-	TGTGCCAGCAGTGACTTAGACAGGGCCATGGGGGAGACCCAGTACTTC	CASSDLDRAMGETQYF
TRBJ2-1	TRBV11-3	TRBD2	-	TGTGCCAGCAGCTTAGATGAGGCTAGCGGTGAGCAGTTCTTC	CASSLDEASGEQFF
TRBJ1-1	TRBV7-9	-	-	TGTGCCATTCAGCTTAGGGTAACGACGAACACTGAAGCTTTCTTT	CAIQLRVTTNTEAFF
TRBJ1-6	TRBV12-3/TRBV12-4	-	-	TGTGCCAGCAGTCTAGGGGGGCGAGGAGCTTCACCCCTCCACTTT	CASSLGGRGASPLHF
TRBJ2-1	TRBV11-2	TRBD2	-	TGTGCCAGCAGCAGACTAGCGGGGGTTAATGAGCAGTTCTTC	CASSRLAGVNEQFF
TRBJ2-3	TRBV20-1	-	-	TGCAGTGCTAGATCCCCGAGATTCCCGACCTTTGGAGGAGAGGGCACAGATACGCAGTATTTT	CSARSPRFPTFGGEGTDTQYF
TRBJ2-7	TRBV7-9	-	once	TGTGCCAGCGCCCCGGGGAGCGCTGGAGGGGAGCAGTACTTC	CASAPGSAGGEQYF
TRBJ1-1	TRBV5-4	-	-	TGTGCCAGCAGCTGGGGGCAGGGAAACACTGAAGCTTTCTTT	CASSWGQGNTEAFF
TRBJ1-6	TRBV9	-	-	TGTGCCAGCAGCGGGGACGGGGGCTACTATAATTCACCCCTCCACTTT	CASSGDGGYYNSPLHF
TRBJ2-3	TRBV12-3/TRBV12-4	TRBD1	-	TGTGCCAGCATCGACAGGGGGATGGGGGATACGCAGTATTTT	CASIDRGMGDTQYF
TRBJ1-5	TRBV7-2	-	-	TGTGCCAGCAGCTTAGAGTTGTCGAGGCAGCCCCAGCATTTT	CASSLELSRQPQHF
TRBJ2-1	TRBV2	-	-	TGTGCCAGCAGTCTCCTCCGGGGGGCAAATGAGCAGTTCTTC	CASSLLRGANEQFF
TRBJ2-5	TRBV6-5	-	-	TGTGCCAGTCGCCGAGCCTGGGCCCAAGAGACCCAGTACTTC	CASRRAWAQETQYF
TRBJ1-1	TRBV25-1	TRBD1	once	TGTGCCAGCAGGCAGACAGGGATGAACACTGAAGCTTTCTTT	CASRQTGMNTEAFF
TRBJ2-6	TRBV5-1	-	once	TGCGCCAGCAGCTTGGTTCCAGACTCTGGGGCCAACGTCCTGACTTTC	CASSLVPDSGANVLTF
TRBJ2-5	TRBV6-5	TRBD1	-	TGTGCCAGCAGTTACTGGGGGACAGGCCGGGAGACCCAGTACTTC	CASSYWGTGRETQYF
TRBJ2-7	TRBV29-1	TRBD1	-	TGCAGCGTTGGGGGACAGGACTCCTACGAGCAGTACTTC	CSVGGQDSYEQYF
TRBJ1-1	TRBV3-1	-	-	TGTGCCAGCACCCACGGCTCCTGGGACACTGAAGCTTTCTTT	CASTHGSWDTEAFF
TRBJ2-7	TRBV28	TRBD2	-	TGTGCCAGCAGCCGATGGACTAGCGGGAGGTACGAGCAGTACTTC	CASSRWTSGRYEQYF
TRBJ1-1	TRBV6-6	-	-	TGTGCCAGCAAATACAGGGCGGGGAACACTGAAGCTTTCTTT	CASKYRAGNTEAFF
TRBJ2-2	TRBV20-1	-	-	TGCAGTGCTAGAGGCAGGGCGGACACCGGGGAGCTGTTTTTT	CSARGRADTGELFF
TRBJ1-4	TRBV4-1	-	-	TGCGCCAGCAGCCAAGTGCGAGGCAGGGCTGGTGAAAAACTGTTTTTT	CASSQVRGRAGEKLFF
TRBJ2-5	TRBV2	-	-	TGTGCCAGCAGTGGGACCCCCCAAGAGACCCAGTACTTC	CASSGTPQETQYF
TRBJ2-5	TRBV29-1	TRBD1	-	TGCAGCGTTGCTCCTTACAGGGGCCGAGAGACCCAGTACTTC	CSVAPYRGRETQYF
TRBJ2-6	TRBV5-4	TRBD2	-	TGTGCCAGCAGAACTACTAGCGGGGGCGCTGGGGCCAACGTCCTGACTTTC	CASRTTSGGAGANVLTF
TRBJ2-1	TRBV7-8	-	-	TGTGCCAGCAGCCCAAGGGGGGGTAATGAGCAGTTCTTC	CASSPRGGNEQFF
TRBJ2-5	TRBV4-1	TRBD2	-	TGCGCCAGCAGCCAAGATAGCGGCCGGGGAGGGGCCCAGTACTTC	CASSQDSGRGGAQYF
TRBJ1-2	TRBV9	-	-	TGTGCCAGCAGCATCCTGGACACGGGAGTAGGGGGCTACACCTTC	CASSILDTGVGGYTF
TRBJ2-3	TRBV20-1	TRBD2	-	TGCAGTGCTAGAGGGGCTAGCGGGGGGCCCACAGATACGCAGTATTTT	CSARGASGGPTDTQYF
TRBJ1-1	TRBV5-1	TRBD1	-	TGCGCCAGCAGCTTTTCCCGACAGGGAACACCGAACACTGAAGCTTTCTTT	CASSFSRQGTPNTEAFF
TRBJ2-5	TRBV11-1	-	-	TGTGCCAGCAGCCGCATGGGGGGGCAAGCGGAGACCCAGTACTTC	CASSRMGGQAETQYF
TRBJ2-7	TRBV2	-	-	TGTGCCAGCAGTGAAGCAGGGTACGAGCAGTACTTC	CASSEAGYEQYF
TRBJ2-5	TRBV7-9	TRBD1	-	TGTGCCAGCAGCTTTGGCAGGGGGACCCAAGAGACCCAGTACTTC	CASSFGRGTQETQYF
TRBJ2-5	TRBV30	-	-	TGTGCCTGGAGTGTAGGGGCAGCACAAGAGACCCAGTACTTC	CAWSVGAAQETQYF
TRBJ2-2	TRBV12-3/TRBV12-4	-	-	TGTGCCAGCAGTCATCCCAGGGTTAACACCGGGGAGCTGTTTTTT	CASSHPRVNTGELFF
TRBJ2-1	TRBV2	-	once	TGTGCCAGCAGTGAATTGCTCCTAGCGTTCTTC	CASSELLLAFF
TRBJ2-5	TRBV12-3/TRBV12-4	TRBD1	-	TGTGCCAGCAGCCGAGGGACAGGGGGATTTGCAGAGACCCAGTACTTC	CASSRGTGGFAETQYF
TRBJ2-5	TRBV7-8	-	-	TGTGCCAGCAGTCATCCCCGGGGGACGGAGACCCAGTACTTC	CASSHPRGTETQYF
TRBJ2-7	TRBV12-3/TRBV12-4	-	-	TGTGCCAGCAGTTTACAATTGGAAATCTACGAGCAGTACTTC	CASSLQLEIYEQYF